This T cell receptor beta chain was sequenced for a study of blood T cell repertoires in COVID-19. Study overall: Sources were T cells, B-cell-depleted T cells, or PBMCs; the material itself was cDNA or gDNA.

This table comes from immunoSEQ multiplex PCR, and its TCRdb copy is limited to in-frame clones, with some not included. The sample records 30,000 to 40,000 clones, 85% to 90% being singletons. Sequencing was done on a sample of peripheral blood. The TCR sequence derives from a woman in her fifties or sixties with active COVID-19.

In DNA form, the CDR3 reads TGTGCCAGCACAATAGCGGGGGGATACACAGATACGCAGTATTTT. Its translation: CASTIAGGYTDTQYF. V and J are TRBV11-2 and TRBJ2-3, with 10 bases fitting TRBD2. V shed 7 bases and J 2 bases; nucleotides not matched to a gene: 6. Germline values: CDR1 SGHAT, CDR2 FQNNGV. The CDR3 spans 15 residues.